The 2 T cell receptor beta chains presented below share a single source sample, sequenced in a study of response to subunit inactivated influenza vaccine. TCRdb fed the RT-PCR reads into MiXCR, producing one record per CDR3 protein. Altogether about 620,000 distinct CDR3 sequences are present, around 11% being singletons, with the ten largest covering approximately 10%. Source: PBMCs from blood, taken on the day of vaccination. These receptors were taken from a man in his fifties or sixties who received an inactivated influenza vaccine.

This rearrangement joins TRBV4-2 to TRBJ2-2; TRBD1 is a possible D gene (5 bases). Germline lookup yields CDR1 LGHNA and CDR2 YNFKEQ. CDR3 length equals 14 residues. V lost 0 bases and J lost 6, with 8 bases in between. The CDR3 loop reads CASSQDRVAGELFF. As DNA, the CDR3 is TGTGCCAGCAGCCAAGACAGGGTGGCCGGGGAGCTGTTTTTT.

This clonotype was counted only a few times. The chain links TRBV24-1 to TRBJ1-2; TRBD1 might be the D (5 bases). This CDR3 region has 14 residues. V lost 2 bases, J lost 7 bases, and 13 bases lay in between. Germline lookup yields CDR1 KGHDR and CDR2 SFDVKD. The DNA of the CDR3 is TGTGCCACCAGTGATTCGGGAGGGACTGGTGGCTACACCTTC. Protein product: CATSDSGGTGGYTF.